These T cell receptor beta chains were read from a single sample in a study of blood T cell repertoires in COVID-19. The table came from immunoSEQ multiplex PCR; TCRdb's copy has only in-frame clones and leaves some out. Of hundreds of thousands of clones detected, 70% to 90% appear once; the ten largest clones hold around a tenth. The sequencing input was PBMCs or T cells enriched from blood (not recorded which). All receptors derive from a woman aged 40-49 years who had recovered from COVID-19. CDR3s include the opening cysteine and the closing phenylalanine or tryptophan. D genes are given only for firm matches. A clone size is listed for some rows: how often the clone was seen (once, few, many), or a class if it is expanded.

v_gene	abundance	len	j_gene	d_gene	CDR3aa	CDR3nt
TRBV12-3/TRBV12-4	-	11	TRBJ2-3	-	CASSIVDTQYF	TGTGCCAGCAGCATAGTTGATACGCAGTATTTT
TRBV7-8	once	13	TRBJ2-6	-	CASSRDKANVLTF	TGTGCCAGCAGCCGGGACAAGGCCAACGTCCTGACTTTC
TRBV19	-	15	TRBJ2-5	-	CASSIGWADKQTQYF	TGTGCCAGTAGTATTGGATGGGCGGACAAACAGACCCAGTACTTC
TRBV11-3	-	15	TRBJ2-5	TRBD2	CASSAGLAGEETQYF	TGTGCCAGCAGCGCGGGGCTAGCGGGGGAAGAGACCCAGTACTTC
TRBV4-3	-	15	TRBJ1-4	TRBD1	CASRRQGTTNEKLFF	TGCGCCAGCAGAAGACAGGGGACAACTAATGAAAAACTGTTTTTT
TRBV25-1	-	13	TRBJ1-5	-	CASSEFGGQPQHF	TGTGCCAGCAGTGAATTTGGAGGTCAGCCCCAGCATTTT
TRBV7-9	few	13	TRBJ1-2	TRBD1	CASSHGQGRGYTF	TGTGCCAGCAGCCACGGACAGGGTCGGGGCTACACCTTC
TRBV5-1	-	15	TRBJ2-7	TRBD1	CASSLAGTGVYEQYF	TGCGCCAGCAGCTTGGCCGGGACAGGGGTCTACGAGCAGTACTTC
TRBV6-5	-	14	TRBJ2-7	TRBD1	CASRSGTGAYEQYF	TGTGCCAGCAGATCCGGGACAGGGGCCTACGAGCAGTACTTC
TRBV2	once	15	TRBJ2-7	TRBD2	CASGTGTRSSYEQYF	TGTGCCAGCGGTACCGGGACTAGGAGCTCCTACGAGCAGTACTTC
TRBV6-2/TRBV6-3	-	14	TRBJ2-7	-	CASSYPGSGYEQYF	TGTGCCAGCAGTTACCCGGGTTCGGGCTACGAGCAGTACTTC
TRBV6-2/TRBV6-3	few	14	TRBJ1-6	-	CASSYGTYNSPLHF	TGTGCCAGCAGTTACGGGACTTATAATTCACCCCTCCACTTT
TRBV4-1	-	16	TRBJ2-5	-	CASSQDRLTAQETQYF	TGCGCCAGCAGCCAAGACCGTTTGACAGCCCAAGAGACCCAGTACTTC
TRBV28	-	15	TRBJ2-7	TRBD2	CASSPRLGGSYEQYF	TGTGCCAGCAGTCCTCGTTTGGGGGGGAGCTACGAGCAGTACTTC
TRBV5-1	-	14	TRBJ2-3	TRBD2	CASSFGLATDTQYF	TGCGCCAGCAGCTTTGGACTAGCGACAGATACGCAGTATTTT
TRBV2	-	13	TRBJ2-1	TRBD1	CASSAGQWNEQFF	TGTGCCAGCAGTGCGGGACAGTGGAATGAGCAGTTCTTC
TRBV20-1	-	14	TRBJ1-2	TRBD1	CSASGTAEIYGYTF	TGCAGTGCTAGTGGGACAGCCGAAATCTATGGCTACACCTTC
TRBV10-3	-	22	TRBJ1-2	TRBD1	CAIWDRDLPPIYPGQGSYGYTF	TGTGCCATCTGGGACCGGGACCTCCCCCCAATTTACCCGGGACAGGGATCATATGGCTACACCTTC
TRBV7-2	-	16	TRBJ2-1	TRBD2	CASSQSGTSGYNEQFF	TGTGCCAGCAGCCAAAGCGGGACTAGCGGGTACAATGAGCAGTTCTTC
TRBV19	-	17	TRBJ1-3	TRBD1	CASSSLRQGISGNTIYF	TGTGCCAGTAGTAGCCTCCGACAGGGAATCTCTGGAAACACCATATATTTT
TRBV10-2	-	14	TRBJ1-1	-	CASSEPGSDTEAFF	TGCGCCAGCAGTGAACCGGGAAGCGACACTGAAGCTTTCTTT
TRBV3-1/TRBV3-2	once	15	TRBJ2-7	TRBD2	CASSQDLAGGREQYF	TGTGCCAGCAGCCAAGACCTAGCGGGGGGGCGTGAGCAGTACTTC
TRBV5-4	-	15	TRBJ2-1	TRBD1	CASSSDRAAYNEQFF	TGTGCCAGCAGCTCTGACAGGGCGGCCTACAATGAGCAGTTCTTC
TRBV2	-	14	TRBJ2-3	TRBD2	CASIERENTDTQYF	TGTGCCAGCATCGAGCGGGAGAACACAGATACGCAGTATTTT
TRBV29-1	-	12	TRBJ2-5	-	CSAKQGAETQYF	TGCAGCGCCAAACAGGGCGCAGAGACCCAGTACTTC
TRBV18	once	16	TRBJ2-7	-	CASSPSEGLFSYEQYF	TGTGCCAGCTCACCAAGCGAGGGCTTATTCTCCTACGAGCAGTACTTC
TRBV27	-	14	TRBJ2-7	TRBD2	CASSLTSGSYEQYF	TGTGCCAGCAGTTTAACTAGCGGATCCTACGAGCAGTACTTC
TRBV7-2	few	15	TRBJ1-1	-	CASSFRGGMNTEAFF	TGTGCCAGCAGCTTCAGGGGAGGGATGAACACTGAAGCTTTCTTT
TRBV6-2/TRBV6-3	-	15	TRBJ1-5	TRBD1	CASSWTGGPNQPQHF	TGTGCCAGCAGTTGGACAGGGGGCCCAAATCAGCCCCAGCATTTT
TRBV6-2/TRBV6-3	-	13	TRBJ2-7	TRBD2	CASSYPAGGEQYF	TGTGCCAGCAGTTACCCCGCGGGGGGCGAGCAGTACTTC
TRBV11-3	-	16	TRBJ2-2	TRBD2	CASSLRSGGVTGELFF	TGTGCCAGCAGCTTACGTAGCGGGGGAGTCACCGGGGAGCTGTTTTTT
TRBV6-6	-	11	TRBJ2-1	-	CASSSLNEQFF	TGTGCCAGCAGTTCGCTAAATGAGCAGTTCTTC
TRBV28	-	16	TRBJ1-5	TRBD1	CASSWGGQGANQPQHF	TGTGCCAGCAGTTGGGGGGGACAGGGGGCGAATCAGCCCCAGCATTTT
TRBV5-1	-	15	TRBJ1-1	-	CASSFYTGMNTEAFF	TGCGCCAGCAGCTTTTATACAGGAATGAACACTGAAGCTTTCTTT
TRBV11-3	-	17	TRBJ1-3	-	CASSLEGIRGAGNTIYF	TGTGCCAGCAGCTTAGAAGGAATCAGGGGCGCTGGAAACACCATATATTTT